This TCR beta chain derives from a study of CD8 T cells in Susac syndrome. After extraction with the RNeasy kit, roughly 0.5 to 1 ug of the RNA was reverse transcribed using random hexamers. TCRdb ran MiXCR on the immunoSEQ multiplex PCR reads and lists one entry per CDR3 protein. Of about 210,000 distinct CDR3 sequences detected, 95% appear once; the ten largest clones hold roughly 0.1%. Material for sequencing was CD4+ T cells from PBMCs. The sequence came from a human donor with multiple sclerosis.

CDR3 nucleotide sequence: TGTGCCAGCAGCGTGGGCCTAGCGGGATTCAATGAGCAGTTCTTC. Translating gives CASSVGLAGFNEQFF. The V call is TRBV9, the J call TRBJ2-1; 9 bases are a match to TRBD2. CDR3 length: 15 residues. Germline CDR1 SGDLS, CDR2 YYNGEE. V lost 2 bases to trimming and J lost 6 bases; unmatched junction nucleotides: 6.